This TCR beta chain derives from a study of shared clonotypes between healthy human individuals. Overall study: Each donor's CD4 naive and CD4 memory cells filled three plates apiece, CD8 naive two, and CD8 memory one. Findings and caveats of the study: A generally larger estimated richness was seen in naive subsets than in memory subsets.

Germline loops: CDR1 LNHDA, CDR2 SQIVND (reference sequence). This CDR3 is built from 15 residues. Between the trimmed V and J ends, which lost 6 bases and 1 base, there was a span of 15 bases. The assay was immunoSEQ multiplex PCR, and TCRdb's table has in-frame clones only and misses some. The repertoire holds some 2.1 million clones, with 93% as singletons. CD45RO-negative, CCR7-positively selected cells formed the naive CD8 fraction, excluding terminally differentiated effector memory CD45RA+ cells. Healthy adults negative for HIV, lacking recent acute infections or vaccinations, served as donors. In the case of this clone: The antigen remains undetermined.

This TCR derives from a man aged 18 to 29 in good health. Some clones in this sample may be carry-over from other donors' samples. The source material was naive CD8+ T cells from PBMCs. The rearrangement uses TRBV19 and TRBJ1-1; D may be TRBD1 (6 bases). CDR3 amino acids: CASSPRGHPNTEAFF. The CDR3 DNA reads TGTGCCAGTAGCCCCCGGGGGCACCCGAACACTGAAGCTTTCTTT.